This T cell receptor beta chain was found in a study of human T cells and chemical hapten exposure (TCRdb year 2021). Regarding the study in general: For sensitization, 2% DPC in acetone was applied to a 2 cm by 2 cm area of upper inner arm skin. Throughout the roughly 26-week study period, patients were also given weekly therapeutic DPC doses on the scalp. Patch testing was performed on the upper back with Finn chambers containing 0.01% DPC, and the patch tests were scored after 6 days according to International Contact Dermatitis Research Group standards. Most of the patients in the cohort were female, and the cohort covered alopecia areata with under or over 50% scalp involvement, alopecia totalis and alopecia universalis. Libraries were combined into a pool for sequencing, and differences in TCR yield between samples came mainly from small differences in library volumes within the pool. This study followed changes in the peripheral blood TCR repertoire in vivo during primary and secondary sensitization of alopecia patients to the hapten diphenylcyclopropenone (DPC). Blood was sampled from patients pre-sensitization (week 0) and at 2, 6 and about 24 weeks after DPC sensitization. Blood for TCR sequencing was provided by twenty-nine alopecia patients at one to four time points (pre-sensitization, 2, 6 and 24 weeks). Paper-wide results and their limitations: Compared with pre-sensitization or healthy control sets, expanded TCRs formed significantly more large CDR3 similarity clusters, which is consistent with antigen-driven responses. Patch test score was positively correlated with the number of PT1 expanded TCRs, with significance at thresholds 8, 16 and 32 but not at 4. DPC sensitization did not change how many TCRs were above 1 in 1000 frequency, and no evidence was found of alterations in global repertoire structure. All patients had alopecia, a presumed autoimmune disease, so their immune response might differ from that of healthy individuals. After repeated subsampling, changes were observed in the strength of the expansion versus patch-test correlation and in the threshold at which the correlation became significant.

What this sample's time point label stands for: patch test 2, 6 weeks after DPC sensitization. The treatment or condition label on this specimen signifies: therapeutic diphenylcyclopropenone sensitization with weekly scalp DPC. At each patch-test visit, blood was drawn before the patch test was applied. To be eligible, patients had to be aged 18 to 70, diagnosed with alopecia and judged suitable for DPC therapy, while pregnant patients were excluded. Unfractionated whole blood was collected in Tempus Blood RNA tubes, and total RNA was extracted from that blood. V is clipped by 3 bases and J by 5 bases, and the sequence between their germline boundaries is 10 bases long. The CDR3 numbers 14 residues from cysteine through phenylalanine. CDR3 DNA only is kept here, 42 bases in frame from base 1. CDR1 LNHDA and CDR2 SQIVND are derived from the germline V gene (reference sequence). Library preparation was by RACE. Sequencing used a NextSeq 500. During library preparation, unique molecular identifiers were attached to individual cDNA molecules so that TCRs could be counted quantitatively and reproducibly. From each blood RNA sample, both TCR alpha and TCR beta chains were sequenced. The study's processing was this. Samples had a median of about 96,000 TCRs, with a range from roughly 23,224 to 750,000. V, J and CDR3 annotation of the TCR reads was performed with the Decombinator software suite. Every sample was subsampled to the same number of TCRs (28,000) for the PS versus PT1 abundance plots. Expanded TCRs were defined as absent before sensitization and observed at least eight times at the 2-week time point. In-frame beta chains were kept once TCRdb had trimmed the public reads at Q25 with fastp and called clones with MiXCR. CDR3 protein sequences are deduplicated, and each keeps its most common genes and DNA. The V and J calls, along with clone size, are taken from TCRdb and not from the paper's own processing. The sample includes about 380,000 distinct CDR3 sequences, with about 6% observed a single time. The ten largest clones capture under 7% of the sample.

This clonotype was seen only a few times. Its antigen target is currently unknown. No much larger clone exists at a distance of one base, and base qualities are not known. The sequencing used whole blood, collected in connection with sensitization to the hapten diphenylcyclopropenone (DPC). The receptor chain draws on TRBV19 and TRBJ2-2, with the D gene not clear enough to name. The sequence derives from a woman between 18 and 29 years old with alopecia areata. Some clones in this sample may be carry-over from other donors' samples. The sequenced DNA: TGTGCCAGTAGTATGGACGCTGAAACCGGGGAGCTGTTTTTT. Its translation is CASSMDAETGELFF.